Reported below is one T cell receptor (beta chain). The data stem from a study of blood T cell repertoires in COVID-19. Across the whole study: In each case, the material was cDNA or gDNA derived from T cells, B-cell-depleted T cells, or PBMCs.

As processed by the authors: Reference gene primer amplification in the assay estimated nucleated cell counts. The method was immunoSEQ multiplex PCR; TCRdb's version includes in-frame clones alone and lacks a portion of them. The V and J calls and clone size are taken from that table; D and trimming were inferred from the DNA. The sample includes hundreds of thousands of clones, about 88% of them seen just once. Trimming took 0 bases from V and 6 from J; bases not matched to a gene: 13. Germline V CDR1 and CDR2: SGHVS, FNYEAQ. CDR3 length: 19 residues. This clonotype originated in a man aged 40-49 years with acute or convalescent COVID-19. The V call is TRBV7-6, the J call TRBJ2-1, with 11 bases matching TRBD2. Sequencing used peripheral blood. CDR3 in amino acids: CASSLASASGRRAGNEQFF. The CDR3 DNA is TGTGCCAGCAGCTTAGCTTCGGCTAGCGGGAGGAGGGCTGGCAATGAGCAGTTCTTC.